The entry below gives a single TCR beta chain sequence along with its context. The germline gives CDR1 MGHDK, CDR2 SYGVNS. Losses at the gene ends were 1 base for V and 6 bases for J; bases not matched to a gene: 14. The CDR3 loop spans 18 amino acids. PCR used 60 Vbeta primers and 13 Jbeta primers. Generated by immunoSEQ multiplex PCR, the TCRdb table keeps only in-frame clones and is missing some. Of 140,000 or so clones listed, 80% are singletons. This sample is drawn from a study of cytomegalovirus exposure and HLA in healthy donors. This sequence originates from a woman in her 30s in good health and CMV-seronegative. Material: PBMCs. V gene TRBV25-1 combines with J gene TRBJ2-1; 8 positions match TRBD2. The CDR3 spells CASSELPLYPGGPNEQFF. The CDR3 DNA reads TGTGCCAGCAGTGAATTACCCCTCTATCCGGGGGGGCCCAATGAGCAGTTCTTC.